This TCR beta chain came from a study of regulatory T cells in long-lasting Graves disease (dated by TCRdb to 2020 to 2023). General notes on the study: Patients with newly diagnosed Graves' disease had been on antithyroid drugs for under 3 months. Peripheral blood TCR sequencing and RNA sequencing compared persistent Graves' disease patients with newly diagnosed Graves' disease patients. The study was registered as a clinical trial and conducted in China. A total of around 35 samples underwent TCR sequencing: around 13 from persistent and around 20 from newly diagnosed Graves' disease patients.

In regard to this clonotype: Its antigen is currently not known. This CDR3 is missing its conserved last phenylalanine or tryptophan, likely due to a read error.

Library preparation was by multiplex PCR. The instrument given in TCRdb is Illumina HiSeq 4000. TCR beta libraries were built with iRepertoire HTBI primers and Arm-PCR amplification of CDR3 regions. Gel purification was performed on PCR products prior to sequencing. The authors' analysis ran thus. Across samples, some 62 TRBV and around 15 TRBJ segments were identified and used for gene usage analysis of CDR3 amino acid clonotypes. COPE and FqMerger were used to merge the filtered high-quality paired reads into contigs. Contigs were aligned with BLAST to IMGT TRBV, TRBD and TRBJ reference genes, and CDR3 was defined per IMGT. Highly expanded clones were defined as clonotypes with a frequency above 0.1%. Repertoire diversity was measured by Shannon entropy, and V-J evenness by the Gini coefficient. A clonotype was considered public if more than one individual shared it. In TCRdb, the public reads were trimmed at Q25 with fastp and aligned with MiXCR, with productive beta chains retained. CDR3 protein sequences are deduplicated, and each keeps its most common genes and DNA. It is TCRdb's table, rather than the study itself, that gives the V and J calls and clone size. For this sample there are some 400,000 distinct CDR3 sequences; more than 12% appear just once. Of the sample, roughly a sixth falls within the top ten clones.

The germline V gene encodes CDR1 SGHAT and CDR2 FQNNGV. The CDR3 region is 14 residues in length, termini included. Of the read, only the CDR3 DNA is kept; its 42 bases are in frame from base 1. In the paper's terms, the time point label means: newly diagnosed GD, antithyroid drugs for less than 3 months. For both TCR sequencing and RNA sequencing, RNA was extracted from PBMCs in TRIzol. The diagnosis of Graves' disease followed American Thyroid Association guidelines. Patients for the study were recruited at an endocrinology department in Xi'an, China. From each patient, approximately 9.9 milliliters of peripheral blood was collected into an EDTA anticoagulant tube. Ficoll Paque Plus density gradient separation was used to isolate PBMCs, and no further T cell sorting was performed. An Agilent 2100 Bioanalyzer and agarose gel were used to check RNA quality, while a NanoDrop 2000 measured RNA concentration.

What the study reported, not specific to this receptor: TRBV28, TRBJ1-2 and TRBJ2-5 were preferentially used in persistent disease, while TRBV20-1 and TRBJ2-1 were favored in newly diagnosed disease. As a limitation, the authors acknowledged that the small sample size may reduce accuracy. Persistent Graves' disease patients showed lower TCR Shannon entropy and fewer highly expanded clones than newly diagnosed patients, suggesting clonal expansion. Persistent patients shared more public clonotypes among themselves (around 2,500) than newly diagnosed patients did (approximately 970). Only peripheral blood was studied, because thyroid tissue, the primary lesion, was inaccessible. Only the TCR beta chain was sequenced and analyzed.

These data also featured in a second study, about T cells in Graves' hyperthyroidism and ophthalmopathy. As the second study states: Graves' hyperthyroidism was defined as stable when no progression to ophthalmopathy occurred over 18 months of follow-up. Hyperthyroidism patients were newly diagnosed, had a disease duration of under 2 months, and were aged 18 to 65 years. Exclusion was applied to patients with uncontrolled infections, other autoimmune diseases, pregnancy or lactation. Clinical symptoms, serum thyroxine and TRAb, thyroid ultrasound, and orbital computed tomography formed the basis for the diagnoses. The first round of RT-PCR for the TCR CDR3 was performed with the HTBI primer set and the Qiagen OneStep RT-PCR kit. Most expanded thyroid clonotypes (frequency above 0.001) were also found in blood, which suggests that blood repertoires may mirror thyroid immune responses. In cross-validation, a model built on a 13 V-J signature told ophthalmopathy apart from stable hyperthyroidism with approximately 90% sensitivity and approximately 81% specificity, and in testing the same model reached 80%/75%. In validation, the model predicted progression to ophthalmopathy a median of around six months before onset, with roughly 70% sensitivity and about 72% specificity. To identify distinguishing TCR V-J signatures, a discovery cohort of roughly 100 patients was used, comprising 40 to 45 with Graves' ophthalmopathy and approximately 58 with stable Graves' hyperthyroidism. Prospective prediction of ophthalmopathy was tested in an independent validation cohort of about 19 hyperthyroidism patients and 17 patients who later progressed to ophthalmopathy. The 100 discovery patients were divided at random into training and test sets in a 7:3 ratio. Thyroid tissue and blood T-cell repertoires from about 6 Graves' hyperthyroidism patients were also compared in the study. After sampling, hyperthyroidism patients received methimazole starting at 30 mg daily, and ophthalmopathy patients received high-dose intravenous methylprednisolone. The libraries were constructed in a second round of multiplex PCR and then size-selected and purified. Libraries were sequenced paired-end with 100 bp reads on an Illumina HiSeq2000. Raw data were processed with SOAPnuke, discarding reads with adapters, uncalled bases, mean Phred below 15, or no exact constant-primer or identifier match. COPE v1.2.5 was used to merge the high-quality paired reads, and each unique nucleotide sequence was defined as a clonotype. Clonotypes were aligned to IMGT TRBV, TRBD and TRBJ reference segments using MiTCR v1.1. The analysis included only V-J combinations with a frequency above 0.0001, which together covered 98% to 99.2% of the repertoires. The TCS score was defined as the ratio of F50 (clonal expansion) to E x V (chaos), calculated using BLOSUM62-based TCRdist between CDR3 peptides within each V-J. Welch's t-statistics and random forest reduced several hundred V-J features to about 13, which were used in a naive Bayes classifier (R e1071). No statistical method was used to fix the sample size in advance, and group allocation was not hidden from the investigators. The paper describes TCR Vbeta CDR3 sequencing of 130 to 150 peripheral blood samples, made up of 43 ophthalmopathy patients, some 76 hyperthyroidism patients and roughly 17 progressor patients.

This TCR was recovered from a woman aged 30 to 39 with Graves disease. Donor details come from another sample of the same person, matched by shared clones. The input for sequencing was peripheral blood mononuclear cells (PBMCs), taken at new diagnosis, from a patient treated with antithyroid drugs. The V gene is TRBV11-2 and the J gene is TRBJ2-1, with 8 bases aligning to TRBD2. The tail of the sequence fits TRBJ2-5 better, so the J call may be wrong. The sequenced DNA is TGTGTCAGCAGCTTAGTACTAGCGGAAGAGACCCAGTACCTC. It is translated as CVSSLVLAEETQYL.